This T cell receptor beta chain is from a study of Graves' ophthalmopathy and Graves' hyperthyroidism. Investigators amplified TCR beta CDR3 regions from RNA transcripts. HTBI-primed RT-PCR formed the first round, and a multiplex PCR formed the second. TCRdb itself ran the multiplex PCR reads through MiXCR, one entry per CDR3 protein. The sample shows over a million distinct CDR3 sequences, roughly two fifths of them seen only once. Researchers turned away patients with other autoimmune diseases, uncontrolled infections, pregnancy or lactation. Physicians reached a diagnosis by relying on clinical symptoms, serum thyroxine, TRAb, thyroid ultrasound and orbital computed tomography. The sample was peripheral blood or thyroid tissue (not recorded which). The sequence was collected from an adult man with Graves' hyperthyroidism.

CDR3 sequence (DNA): TGTGCCAGCAGTGGGGGTGGGTTCACTGAAGCTTTCTTT. Its protein product is CASSGGGFTEAFF. The gene calls are TRBV2 and TRBJ1-1, with D hard to call. The CDR3 runs to 13 residues. The germline V and J ends were trimmed by 4 bases and 4 bases, with 10 bases remaining between them. Germline V CDR1 and CDR2: SNHLY, FYNNEI.